Listed below are T cell receptor beta chains from one sample, sequenced in a study of beta chain features in type 1 diabetes. The table came from immunoSEQ multiplex PCR; TCRdb's copy has only in-frame clones and leaves some out. The sample lists about 150,000 clones; 10% were seen once. Material: central memory CD4+ T cells from blood. These receptors all come from a young man with type 1 diabetes. Each CDR3 is given with its conserved first and last residue. Fields, in order: V gene, clone size, CDR3 length, D gene, CDR3 protein. The D gene is left open where the match is weak. A row's size may be missing; if present it is once, few, many or a size class.

>TRBV11-2|few|16|TRBD2
CASIRGAGGPSETQYF
>TRBV28|NA|15|NA
CASSWWGRGQETQYF
>TRBV18|NA|14|NA
CASSPGAENTEAFF
>TRBV9|few|17|TRBD2
CASSVRTSGSGGDTQYF
>TRBV5-4|few|16|TRBD2
CASSLAHSGSSYEQYF
>TRBV29-1|few|13|TRBD2
CSVGRGGSYEQYF
>TRBV28|few|14|TRBD1
CASSSTGGYDILFF
>TRBV28|NA|15|TRBD1
CASSSGQGGKNIQYF
>TRBV25-1|NA|16|TRBD2
CASSMASGRVNNEQFF
>TRBV29-1|few|14|NA
CSAVGALLSPEQYF
>TRBV4-2|few|19|TRBD2
CASSPIYQKGLAGGETQYF
>TRBV5-1|few|15|NA
CASSLSASSYNEQFF
>TRBV9|NA|15|NA
CASSVAPLRTYEQYF
>TRBV7-3|few|13|NA
CASSRETNTEAFF
>TRBV9|NA|14|NA
CASSVGLDYNEQFF
>TRBV5-4|few|15|TRBD1
CASSKGQGEDTEAFF
>TRBV5-6|few|12|NA
CASRAVSNEQFF